The entry below describes one T cell receptor beta chain. The antigen is undetermined. This entry belongs to a study of cytomegalovirus exposure and HLA in healthy donors. The CDR3 totals 13 residues. CDR1 MNHNY and CDR2 SVGAGI come from the germline V gene (reference sequence). Trimming stripped 10 bases from V and 4 bases from J, with 13 bases between. Researchers ran the PCR with 60 Vbeta and 13 Jbeta primers. Clones were read by immunoSEQ multiplex PCR, and TCRdb kept only the in-frame ones, dropping some. The sample holds over 130,000 clones, roughly 83% seen once. Study-wide points: Later work found most CMV-associated TCR beta chains apparently HLA-restricted. In the analysis, some V segments, TRBV6-2 and TRBV6-3 included, were excluded as indistinguishable.

This clonotype was sampled from a human donor in good health. The J gene is TRBJ2-2, the V gene TRBV6-6, with a tentative D call TRBD2 (6 bases). Sequencing was done on a sample of PBMCs. The CDR3: CANIRGTTGELFF. CDR3 DNA sequence: TGTGCCAACATACGGGGGACCACCGGGGAGCTGTTTTTT.